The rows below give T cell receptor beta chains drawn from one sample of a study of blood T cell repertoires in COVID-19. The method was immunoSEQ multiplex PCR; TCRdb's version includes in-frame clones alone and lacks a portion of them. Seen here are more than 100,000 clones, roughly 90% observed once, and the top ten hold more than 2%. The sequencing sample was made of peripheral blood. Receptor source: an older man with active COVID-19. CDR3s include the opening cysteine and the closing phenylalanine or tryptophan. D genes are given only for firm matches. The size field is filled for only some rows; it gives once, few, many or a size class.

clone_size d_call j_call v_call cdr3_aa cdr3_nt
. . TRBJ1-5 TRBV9 CASGGGPNQPQHF TGTGCCAGCGGGGGGGGGCCCAATCAGCCCCAGCATTTT
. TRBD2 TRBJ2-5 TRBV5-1 CASSLASGSAGGPFQETQYF TGCGCCAGCAGCTTGGCCAGTGGGTCGGCGGGAGGGCCCTTCCAAGAGACCCAGTACTTC
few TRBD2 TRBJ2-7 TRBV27 CASSLGLVYEQYF TGTGCCAGCAGTTTAGGACTAGTCTACGAGCAGTACTTC
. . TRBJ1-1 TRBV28 CASTLGGEVYTEAFF TGTGCCAGCACCCTCGGGGGGGAGGTTTACACTGAAGCTTTCTTT
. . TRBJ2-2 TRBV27 CASRTGQTNTGELFF TGTGCCAGCAGAACAGGACAGACAAACACCGGGGAGCTGTTTTTT
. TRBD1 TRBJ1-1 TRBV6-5 CASSGQGRMNTEAFF TGTGCCAGCAGCGGACAGGGGAGGATGAACACTGAAGCTTTCTTT
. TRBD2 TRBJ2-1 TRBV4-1 CASSPGLAGINEQFF TGCGCCAGCAGCCCCGGACTAGCGGGTATTAATGAGCAGTTCTTC
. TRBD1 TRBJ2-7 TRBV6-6 CASNKGQGSYEQYF TGTGCCAGCAACAAAGGACAGGGATCCTACGAGCAGTACTTC
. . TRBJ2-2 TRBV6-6 CASGGSSTGELFF TGTGCCAGCGGAGGGAGTAGCACCGGGGAGCTGTTTTTT
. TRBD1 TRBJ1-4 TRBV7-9 CASSRGARGHNEKLFF TGTGCCAGCAGCCGTGGGGCCAGGGGGCATAATGAAAAACTGTTTTTT
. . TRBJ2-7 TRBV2 CASSGDTKREQYF TGTGCCAGCAGTGGGGACACTAAAAGGGAGCAGTACTTC
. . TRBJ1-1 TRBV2 CASSETVTAEAFF TGTGCCAGCAGTGAGACAGTAACTGCTGAAGCTTTCTTT
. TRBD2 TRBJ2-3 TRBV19 CASSIGSGRAGDTQYF TGTGCCAGTAGTATAGGGAGCGGGAGGGCCGGAGATACGCAGTATTTT
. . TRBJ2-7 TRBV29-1 CSASVSYEQYF TGCAGCGCTAGCGTCTCCTACGAGCAGTACTTC
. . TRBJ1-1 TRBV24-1 CATSVGAGNTEAFF TGTGCCACCAGTGTAGGCGCAGGCAACACTGAAGCTTTCTTT
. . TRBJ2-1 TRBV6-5 CASSPGQGSRNEQFF TGTGCCAGCAGTCCGGGACAAGGGAGCAGGAATGAGCAGTTCTTC
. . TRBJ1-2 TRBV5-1 CASSLGQGGGYTF TGCGCCAGCAGCTTGGGCCAGGGCGGTGGCTACACCTTC
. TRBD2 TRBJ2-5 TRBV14 CASSRRTSGSWQETQYF TGTGCCAGCAGCCGTCGGACTAGCGGGAGTTGGCAAGAGACCCAGTACTTC
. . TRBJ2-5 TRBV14 CASSQDAGGGETQYF TGTGCCAGCAGCCAAGATGCCGGGGGTGGGGAGACCCAGTACTTC
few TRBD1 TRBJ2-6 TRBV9 CASSEGQGLISGANVLTF TGTGCCAGCAGCGAGGGACAGGGCCTGATCTCTGGGGCCAACGTCCTGACTTTC
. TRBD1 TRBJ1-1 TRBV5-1 CASSLAVRGRTEAFF TGCGCCAGCAGCTTGGCTGTCAGGGGGCGGACTGAAGCTTTCTTT
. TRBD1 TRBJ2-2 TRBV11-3 CASSLQGDTGELFF TGTGCCAGCAGCTTGCAGGGGGACACCGGGGAGCTGTTTTTT
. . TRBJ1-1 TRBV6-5 CASAGDTEAFF TGTGCCAGCGCCGGGGACACTGAAGCTTTCTTT
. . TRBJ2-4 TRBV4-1 CASSKGRLAKNIQYF TGCGCCAGCAGCAAGGGGCGGTTGGCCAAAAACATTCAGTACTTC
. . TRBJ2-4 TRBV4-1 CASSQDPEQSKNIQYF TGCGCCAGCAGCCAAGATCCTGAACAGTCCAAAAACATTCAGTACTTC
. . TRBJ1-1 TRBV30 CAWSNGGNTEAFF TGTGCCTGGAGTAACGGTGGGAACACTGAAGCTTTCTTT
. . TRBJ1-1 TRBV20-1 CSAPPSTEAFF TGCAGTGCTCCACCCAGCACTGAAGCTTTCTTT
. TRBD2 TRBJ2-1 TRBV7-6 CASSLDLAGSSYNEQFF TGTGCCAGCAGCTTAGATCTAGCGGGGTCCTCCTACAATGAGCAGTTCTTC